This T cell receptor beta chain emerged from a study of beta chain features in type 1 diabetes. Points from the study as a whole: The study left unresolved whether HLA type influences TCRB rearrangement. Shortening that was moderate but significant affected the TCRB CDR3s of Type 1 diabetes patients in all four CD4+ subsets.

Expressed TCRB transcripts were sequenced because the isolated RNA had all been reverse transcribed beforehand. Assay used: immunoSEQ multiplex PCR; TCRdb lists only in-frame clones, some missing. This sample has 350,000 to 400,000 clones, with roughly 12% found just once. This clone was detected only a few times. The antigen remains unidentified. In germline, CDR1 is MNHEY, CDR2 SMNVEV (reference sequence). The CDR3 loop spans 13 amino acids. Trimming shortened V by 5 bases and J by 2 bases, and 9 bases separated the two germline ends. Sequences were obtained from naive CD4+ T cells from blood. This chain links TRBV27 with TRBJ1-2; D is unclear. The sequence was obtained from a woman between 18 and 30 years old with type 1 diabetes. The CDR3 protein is CASSPYPNYGYTF. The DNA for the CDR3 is TGTGCCAGCAGTCCCTACCCCAACTATGGCTACACCTTC.